This T cell receptor beta chain was recovered during a study of blood T cells in healthy people across ages. A second PCR of roughly 7 to 11 cycles used a sample-barcoded 5' primer and a J-beta primer mix. TCRdb called the 5' RACE reads again in MiXCR, with one record for every CDR3 protein. This sample has roughly 2 million distinct CDR3 sequences, with roughly 50% found just once. CDR1 and CDR2 from the germline V gene are ENHRY and SYGVKD. The CDR3 has 14 residues. J lost 5 bases, V lost 6 bases, and 6 bases had no gene match. The sequenced sample consisted of blood. This sequence joins TRBV10-3 and TRBJ2-4, with TRBD1 identical over 8 bases. The sequence came from a woman between 35 and 50 years old in good health. The CDR3 DNA is TGTGCCATCAGCCCCGGGACAGGTGAAAACATTCAGTACTTC. Translated: CAISPGTGENIQYF.